The 14 T cell receptor beta chains below all came from one sample that was sequenced in a study of cytomegalovirus exposure and HLA in healthy donors. With 60 Vbeta and 13 Jbeta primers, the PCR was carried out. Some clones are missing from TCRdb's copy, which holds only in-frame ones; the method was immunoSEQ multiplex PCR. This sample carries around 150,000 clones, approximately 84% of them seen once, and the ten largest clones take about 2.1%. Sequencing used PBMCs. Receptors originate from a man aged 18-30 years in good health and CMV-seropositive.

This clone has only a few counts. This rearrangement joins TRBV7-2 to TRBJ2-4; 13 positions agree with TRBD2. The CDR3 loop spans 17 amino acids. The V gene's germline CDR1 is SGHTA and CDR2 FQGNSA. J was trimmed by 6 bases and V by 2 bases; bases with no gene match: 7. The CDR3 nucleotides are TGTGCCAGCAGCTTAAAACTAGCGGGGGGGCCGCTAAACATTCAGTACTTC. This gives the protein CASSLKLAGGPLNIQYF.

This clone was seen only a few times. V usage is TRBV7-8 and J usage is TRBJ1-2, with 7 nucleotides matching TRBD1. Per the germline V gene, CDR1 is SGHVS and CDR2 is FQNEAQ. CDR3 length: 14 amino acids. The ends lost 5 bases at V and 11 bases at J; junction bases unmatched: 14. In DNA form, the CDR3 reads TGTGCCAGCAGCGCTGCTACAGGGGCCCTCGAATACACCTTC. Residues: CASSAATGALEYTF.

The gene calls are TRBV9 and TRBJ2-7, with 10 bases identical to TRBD2. The V and J ends lost 4 bases and 7 bases, in that order; junction bases with no gene match: 11. The CDR3 has 15 residues. Germline-derived CDR1 and CDR2 are SGDLS and YYNGEE. This chain's CDR3 is CASSQRAGGTVEQYF. The CDR3 bases are TGTGCCAGCAGCCAAAGAGCGGGGGGGACGGTAGAGCAGTACTTC.

The chain joins TRBV4-1 to TRBJ1-2; no clear D. This CDR3 has 17 amino acids. Germline assignment: CDR1 MGHRA and CDR2 YSYEKL. Trimming stripped 1 base from V and 3 bases from J, with 18 bases between. Here the CDR3 DNA reads TGCGCCAGCAGCCAAGCGGCCAACAGCGGAGGTTACTATGGCTACACCTTC. Translation: CASSQAANSGGYYGYTF.

The gene calls are TRBV6-6 and TRBJ1-1; D is ambiguous. The V gene's germline CDR1 is MNHNY and CDR2 SVGAGI (reference sequence). The CDR3 extends over 14 amino acids. V lost 6 bases and J 1 base, leaving 12 bases between the germline ends. As DNA, the CDR3 is TGTGCCAGCAGGGCCTTCGAACAGAACACTGAAGCTTTCTTT. This translates into CASRAFEQNTEAFF.

The sample holds one count of this clone. An end of the junction does not agree with germline; a read error may underlie this. This chain uses TRBV11-2 with TRBJ2-6; a possible D gene is TRBD1 (5 bases). The CDR3 consists of 15 residues. The germline CDR1 and CDR2 sequences are SGHAT and FQNNGV. CDR3 in DNA: TGTGCCAGCAGCCAAGCCTTTGCTGGGGCCAACGGCCTGACTTTC. Residues: CASSQAFAGANGLTF.

The sample holds a few counts of this clone. The gene calls are TRBV6-5 and TRBJ1-4; 10 bases fit TRBD1. Germline loops: CDR1 MNHEY, CDR2 SVGAGI. The J segment lost 5 bases and the V segment lost 5 bases, leaving 5 bases of the junction unmatched. The CDR3 covers 15 residues. CDR3 coding DNA: TGTGCCAGCAGTACCCGGGACAGGGGCAATGAAAAACTGTTTTTT. Encoded protein: CASSTRDRGNEKLFF.

The chain joins TRBV9 to TRBJ2-5; D gene unclear. The germline V gene has CDR1 SGDLS and CDR2 YYNGEE. With 0 bases removed from V and 5 bases from J, the gap between germline ends came to 11 bases. CDR3 length: 14 amino acids. This CDR3 is CASSVANSPETQYF. The CDR3 DNA reads TGTGCCAGCAGCGTAGCAAACAGTCCGGAGACCCAGTACTTC.

J is TRBJ2-3 and V is TRBV5-1, with a possible D match to TRBD1 (5 bases). Deletions cut 4 bases from V and 2 bases from J, with 11 bases between. This CDR3 has 14 amino acids. The germline gives CDR1 SGHRS, CDR2 YFSETQ. CDR3: CASSPGANTDTQYF. DNA for the CDR3: TGCGCCAGCAGCCCTGGGGCTAACACAGATACGCAGTATTTT.

The CDR3 bases are TGTGCTAGTGGTCTAAAATGGGGGACAGGCTCGAACACTGAAGCTTTCTTT. Amino acid sequence: CASGLKWGTGSNTEAFF. The chain links TRBV12-5 to TRBJ1-1, with 8 bases that match TRBD1. J was trimmed by 1 base and V by 5 bases; bases with no gene match: 12. Germline V gives CDR1 LGHNT, CDR2 FRNRAP. The CDR3 has 17 amino acids. The variable domain in full, with the rest retrieved from reference TRBV12-5 and TRBJ1-1, is DARVTQTPRHKVTEMGQEVTMRCQPILGHNTVFWYRQTMMQGLELLAYFRNRAPLDDSGMPKDRFSAEMPDATLATLKIQPSEPRDSAVYFCASGLKWGTGSNTEAFFGQGTRLTVV.

This clone was counted only a few times. The chain carries TRBV6-5 and TRBJ2-3; 10 bases agree with TRBD1. The CDR3 covers 15 residues. After removal of 6 bases from V and 4 bases from J, the junction contained 7 bases not matched to a gene. CDR1 is MNHEY and CDR2 is SVGAGI in the germline V gene. CDR3 sequence (DNA): TGTGCCAGCAGGCCCGGGACAGGGGATGCAGATACGCAGTATTTT. Translation gives CASRPGTGDADTQYF.

The chain recombines TRBV21-1 with TRBJ2-7; the table calls TRBD2, which could not be checked here. TRBV21-1 is listed as a pseudogene. This CDR3 spans 18 amino acids. CDR3 DNA: TGTGCCAGCAGCAAAGAGGCCCAACTAGCGGTATTCTCCTACGAGCAGTACTTC. Translated, it gives CASSKEAQLAVFSYEQYF.

The chain uses TRBV7-2 and TRBJ2-7; D perhaps matches TRBD1 (6 bases). The germline V gene encodes CDR1 SGHTA and CDR2 FQGNSA. This CDR3 is built from 17 residues. V lost 2 bases, J lost 3 bases, and 20 bases lay in between. The CDR3 DNA reads TGTGCCAGCAGCTTACTCACCAGGGGCCCTATAGGCTACGAGCAGTACTTC. It codes for CASSLLTRGPIGYEQYF.

In regard to this clone: Its ends do not fully match the called genes, so a read error is possible. The V call is TRBV11-2, the J call TRBJ2-4, with D possibly being TRBD1 (6 bases). This CDR3 is 13 amino acids long. Germline values: CDR1 SGHAT, CDR2 FQNNGV. The CDR3: CASSPGQKNSQYF. For the CDR3, the DNA is TGTGCCAGCAGCCCCGGACAGAAAAACAGTCAGTACTTC. The whole variable domain, filled in from reference TRBV11-2 and TRBJ2-4, reads EAGVAQSPRYKIIEKRQSVAFWCNPISGHATLYWYQQILGQGPKLLIQFQNNGVVDDSQLPKDRFSAERLKGVDSTLKIQPAKLEDSAVYLCASSPGQKNSQYFGAGTRLSVL.